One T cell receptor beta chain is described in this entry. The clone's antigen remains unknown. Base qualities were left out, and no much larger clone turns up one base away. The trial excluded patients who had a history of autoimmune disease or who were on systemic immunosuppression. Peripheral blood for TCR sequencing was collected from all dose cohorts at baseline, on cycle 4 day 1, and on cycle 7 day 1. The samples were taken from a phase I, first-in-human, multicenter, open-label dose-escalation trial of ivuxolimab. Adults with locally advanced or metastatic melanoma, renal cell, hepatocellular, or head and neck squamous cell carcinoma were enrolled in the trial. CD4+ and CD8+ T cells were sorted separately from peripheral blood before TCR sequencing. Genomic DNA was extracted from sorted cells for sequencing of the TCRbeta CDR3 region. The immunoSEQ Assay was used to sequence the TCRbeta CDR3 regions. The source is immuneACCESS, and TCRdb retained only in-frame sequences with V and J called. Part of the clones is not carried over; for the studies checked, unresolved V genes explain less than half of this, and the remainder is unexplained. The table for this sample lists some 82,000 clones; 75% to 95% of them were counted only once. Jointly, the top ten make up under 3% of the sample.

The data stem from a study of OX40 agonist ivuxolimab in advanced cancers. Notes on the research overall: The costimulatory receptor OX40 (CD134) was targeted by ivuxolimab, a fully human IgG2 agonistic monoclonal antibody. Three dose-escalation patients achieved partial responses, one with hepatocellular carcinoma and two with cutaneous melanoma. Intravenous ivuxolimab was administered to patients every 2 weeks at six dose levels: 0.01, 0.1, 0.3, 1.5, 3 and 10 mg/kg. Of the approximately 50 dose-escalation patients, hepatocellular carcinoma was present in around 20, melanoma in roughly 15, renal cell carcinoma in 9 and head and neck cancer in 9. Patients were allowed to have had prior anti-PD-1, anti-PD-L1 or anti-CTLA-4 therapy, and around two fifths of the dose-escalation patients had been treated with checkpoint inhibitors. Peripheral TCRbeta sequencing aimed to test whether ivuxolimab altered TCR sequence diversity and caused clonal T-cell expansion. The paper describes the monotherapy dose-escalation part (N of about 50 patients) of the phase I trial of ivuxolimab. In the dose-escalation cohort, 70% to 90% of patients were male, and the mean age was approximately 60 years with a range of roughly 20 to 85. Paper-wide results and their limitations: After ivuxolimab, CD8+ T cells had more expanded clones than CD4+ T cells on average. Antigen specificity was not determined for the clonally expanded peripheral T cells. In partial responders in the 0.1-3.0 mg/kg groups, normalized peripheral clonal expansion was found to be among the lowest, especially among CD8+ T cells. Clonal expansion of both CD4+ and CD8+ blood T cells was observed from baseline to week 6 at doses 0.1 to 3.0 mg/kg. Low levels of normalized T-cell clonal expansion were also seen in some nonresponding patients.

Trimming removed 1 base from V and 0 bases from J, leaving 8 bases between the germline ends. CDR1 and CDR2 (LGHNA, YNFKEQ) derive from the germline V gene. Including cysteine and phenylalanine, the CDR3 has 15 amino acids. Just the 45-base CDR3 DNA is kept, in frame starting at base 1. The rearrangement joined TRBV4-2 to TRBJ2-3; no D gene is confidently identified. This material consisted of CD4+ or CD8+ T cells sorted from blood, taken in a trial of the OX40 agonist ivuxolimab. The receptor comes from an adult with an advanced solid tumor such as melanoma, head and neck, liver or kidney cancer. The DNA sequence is TGTGCCAGCAGCCAAGGGGCAGCCAGCACAGATACGCAGTATTTT. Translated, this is CASSQGAASTDTQYF.